This TCR beta chain was recorded in a study of radiation and T cells in renal cell carcinoma. Overall study: Nephrectomy followed 15 Gy stereotactic body radiation by 4 weeks.

Time point defined: blood 2 weeks post-SBRT. Indicated treatment: 15 Gy SBRT to primary tumor, nephrectomy 4 weeks later. Trimming took off 2 bases at V and 2 bases at J, with 10 bases between the two ends. The CDR3 has 15 residues. Germline V gives CDR1 LNHDA, CDR2 SQIVND (reference sequence). To note about this clone: Its antigen is undetermined.

Study observations and caveats: In blood, top tumor clones expanded by 2 weeks, shrinking by 4. Baseline intratumoral clonotype presence is unknown without pretreatment biopsies.

Some clones are missing from TCRdb's copy, which holds only in-frame ones; the method was immunoSEQ multiplex PCR. The table lists more than 100,000 clones, roughly 91% of them singletons. This receptor was identified in a woman in her 70s with renal cell carcinoma. The sample here was blood, taken from a patient whose treatment included radiotherapy and nephrectomy. The gene calls are TRBV19 and TRBJ1-3; no clear D gene. The CDR3 DNA is TGTGCCAGTAGTATAAAAGGAGGCACTGGAAACACCATATATTTT. This codes for CASSIKGGTGNTIYF.